This passage covers 2 T cell receptor beta chains from one sample sequenced in a study of blood T cell repertoires in COVID-19. Only in-frame clones appear in the TCRdb table, and some are missing; sequencing was by immunoSEQ multiplex PCR. The sample holds hundreds of thousands of clones; approximately 89% are singletons and the top ten take 3% to 4%. Material for sequencing was peripheral blood. The receptors were gathered from a woman aged 18-35 years who had recovered from COVID-19.

CDR3 DNA sequence: TGTGCCAGCGGAGCTCCGATAGGCGGTTTCAATGAGCAGTTCTTC. Its translation is CASGAPIGGFNEQFF. This chain links TRBV3-1 (or the pseudogene TRBV3-2) with TRBJ2-1; D uncertain. CDR3 length equals 15 residues. Trimming stripped 8 bases from V and 6 bases from J, with 20 bases between. Germline lookup yields CDR1 LGHDT and CDR2 YNNKEL (reference sequence).

This clone was seen once. The rearrangement joins TRBV6-5 to TRBJ2-7; D is possibly TRBD1 (6 bases). Trimming removed 2 bases at V and 6 bases at J, with 14 bases between. The CDR3 is 14 residues long. Germline V lookup: CDR1 MNHEY, CDR2 SVGAGI. This chain's CDR3 is CASSYDRFGSEQYV. CDR3 coding DNA: TGTGCCAGCAGTTACGACAGGTTTGGGTCCGAGCAGTACGTC.